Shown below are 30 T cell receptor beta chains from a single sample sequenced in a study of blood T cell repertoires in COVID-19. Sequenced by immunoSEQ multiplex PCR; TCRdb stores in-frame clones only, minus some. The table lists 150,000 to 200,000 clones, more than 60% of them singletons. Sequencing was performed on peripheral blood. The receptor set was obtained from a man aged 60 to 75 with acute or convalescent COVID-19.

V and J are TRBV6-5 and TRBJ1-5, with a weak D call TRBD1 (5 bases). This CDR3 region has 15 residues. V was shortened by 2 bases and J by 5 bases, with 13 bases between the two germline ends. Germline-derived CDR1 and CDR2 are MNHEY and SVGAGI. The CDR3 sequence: CASSYVRGTDQPQHF. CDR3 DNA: TGTGCCAGCAGTTACGTACGGGGGACCGATCAGCCCCAGCATTTT.

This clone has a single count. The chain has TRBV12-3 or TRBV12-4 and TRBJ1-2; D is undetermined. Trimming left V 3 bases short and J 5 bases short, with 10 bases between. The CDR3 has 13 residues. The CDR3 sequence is CASSFRRLYGYTF. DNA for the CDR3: TGTGCCAGCAGTTTTCGCCGGTTGTATGGCTACACCTTC.

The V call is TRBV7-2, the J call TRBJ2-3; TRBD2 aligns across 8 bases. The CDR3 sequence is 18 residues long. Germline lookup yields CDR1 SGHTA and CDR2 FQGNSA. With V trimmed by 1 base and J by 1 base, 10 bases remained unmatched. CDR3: CASSLVIASGRGTDTQYF. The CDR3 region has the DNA TGTGCCAGCAGCTTAGTAATCGCTAGCGGGCGGGGCACAGATACGCAGTATTTT.

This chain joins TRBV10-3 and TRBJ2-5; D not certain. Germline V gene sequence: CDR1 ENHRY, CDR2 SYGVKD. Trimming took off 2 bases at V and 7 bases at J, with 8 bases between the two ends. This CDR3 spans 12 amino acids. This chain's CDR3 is CAISESIGTQYF. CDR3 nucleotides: TGTGCCATCAGTGAGAGTATCGGGACCCAGTACTTC.

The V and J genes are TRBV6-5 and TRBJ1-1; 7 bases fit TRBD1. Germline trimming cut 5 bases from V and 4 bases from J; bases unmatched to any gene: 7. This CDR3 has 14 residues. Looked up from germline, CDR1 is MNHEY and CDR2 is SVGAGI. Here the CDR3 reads CASSKDRMITEAFF. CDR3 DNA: TGTGCCAGCAGTAAGGACAGGATGATCACTGAAGCTTTCTTT.

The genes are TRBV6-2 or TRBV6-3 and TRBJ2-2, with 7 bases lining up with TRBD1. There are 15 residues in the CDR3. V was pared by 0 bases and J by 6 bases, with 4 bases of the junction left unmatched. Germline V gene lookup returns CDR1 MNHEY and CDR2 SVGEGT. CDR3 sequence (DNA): TGTGCCAGCAGTTACTCCAACAGGGGAGCCGGGGAGCTGTTTTTT. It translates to CASSYSNRGAGELFF.

In nucleotides, the CDR3 is TGTGCCAGCAGATGGGACAGGGAGACGGATCCGGGCAATCAGCCCCAGCATTTT. This gives the protein CASRWDRETDPGNQPQHF. The chain links TRBV5-5 to TRBJ1-5; 9 nucleotides match TRBD1. V was pared by 5 bases and J by 2 bases, with 14 bases of the junction left unmatched. The germline V gene has CDR1 SGHKS and CDR2 YYEKEE (reference sequence). There are 18 residues in the CDR3. The full variable domain, rest sourced from reference TRBV5-5 and TRBJ1-5, is DAGVTQSPTHLIKTRGQQVTLRCSPISGHKSVSWYQQVLGQGPQFIFQYYEKEERGRGNFPDRFSARQFPNYSSELNVNALLLGDSALYLCASRWDRETDPGNQPQHFGDGTRLSIL.

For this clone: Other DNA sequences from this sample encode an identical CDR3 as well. The CDR3 spells CASSLGEFGELFF. CDR3 nucleotides: TGCGCCAGCAGCTTGGGAGAATTCGGGGAGCTGTTTTTT. This chain uses TRBV5-1 with TRBJ2-2, with no clear D. The CDR3 contains 13 residues. Trimming pared 0 bases from V and 7 bases from J, leaving 7 bases between. The germline CDR1 and CDR2 sequences are SGHRS and YFSETQ.

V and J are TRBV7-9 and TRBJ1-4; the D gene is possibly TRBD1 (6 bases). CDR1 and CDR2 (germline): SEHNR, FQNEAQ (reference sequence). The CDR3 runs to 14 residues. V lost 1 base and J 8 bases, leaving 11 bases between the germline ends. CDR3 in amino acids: CASSLEQGLEKLFF. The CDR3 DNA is TGTGCCAGCAGCTTAGAACAGGGATTGGAAAAACTGTTTTTT.

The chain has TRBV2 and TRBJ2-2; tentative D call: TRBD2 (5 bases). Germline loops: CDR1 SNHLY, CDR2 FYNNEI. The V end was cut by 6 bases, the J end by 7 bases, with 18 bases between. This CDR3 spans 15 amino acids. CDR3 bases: TGTGCCAGCAGGTGGACTCTTGGGGTTGGCGGGGAGCTGTTTTTT. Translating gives CASRWTLGVGGELFF. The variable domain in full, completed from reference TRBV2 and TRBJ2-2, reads EPEVTQTPSHQVTQMGQEVILRCVPISNHLYFYWYRQILGQKVEFLVSFYNNEISEKSEIFDDQFSVERPDGSNFTLKIRSTKLEDSAMYFCASRWTLGVGGELFFGEGSRLTVL.

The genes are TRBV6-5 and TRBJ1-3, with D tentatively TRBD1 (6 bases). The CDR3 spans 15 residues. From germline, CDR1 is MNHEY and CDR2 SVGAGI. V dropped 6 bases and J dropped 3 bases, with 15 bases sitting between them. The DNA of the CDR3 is TGTGCCAGCAGCCGCGAGGGGGTGAATGGAAACACCATATATTTT. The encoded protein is CASSREGVNGNTIYF.

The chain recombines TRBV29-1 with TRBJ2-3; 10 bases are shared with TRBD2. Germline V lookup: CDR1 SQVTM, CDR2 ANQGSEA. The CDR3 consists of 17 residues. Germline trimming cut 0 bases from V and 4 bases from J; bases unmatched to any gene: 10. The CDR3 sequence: CSVEDEVAGGPADTQYF. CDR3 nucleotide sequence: TGCAGCGTTGAAGATGAGGTAGCGGGGGGCCCGGCAGATACGCAGTATTTT.

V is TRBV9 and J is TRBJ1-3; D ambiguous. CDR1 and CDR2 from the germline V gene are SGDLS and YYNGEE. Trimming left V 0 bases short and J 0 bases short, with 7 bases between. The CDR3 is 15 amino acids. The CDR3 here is CASSVGWSSGNTIYF. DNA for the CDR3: TGTGCCAGCAGCGTAGGCTGGAGCTCTGGAAACACCATATATTTT.

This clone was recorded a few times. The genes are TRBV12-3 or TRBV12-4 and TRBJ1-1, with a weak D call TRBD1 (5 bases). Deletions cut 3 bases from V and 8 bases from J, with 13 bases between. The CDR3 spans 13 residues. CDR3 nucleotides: TGTGCCAGCAGTTTCAGGGATTTGGCCGAAGCTTTCTTT. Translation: CASSFRDLAEAFF.

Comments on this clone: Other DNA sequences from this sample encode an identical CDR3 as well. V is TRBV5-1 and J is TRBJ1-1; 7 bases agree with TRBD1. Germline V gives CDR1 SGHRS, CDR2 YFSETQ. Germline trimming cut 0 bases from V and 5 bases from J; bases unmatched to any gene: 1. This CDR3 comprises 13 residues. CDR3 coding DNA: TGCGCCAGCAGCTTGGACAGGGGAACTGAAGCTTTCTTT. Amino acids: CASSLDRGTEAFF.

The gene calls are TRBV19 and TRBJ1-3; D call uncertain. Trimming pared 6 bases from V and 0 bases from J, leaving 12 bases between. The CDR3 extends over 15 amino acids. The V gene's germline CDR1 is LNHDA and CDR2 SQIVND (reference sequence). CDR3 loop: CASRGRTYSGNTIYF. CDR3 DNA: TGTGCCAGTAGAGGCAGGACTTACTCTGGAAACACCATATATTTT. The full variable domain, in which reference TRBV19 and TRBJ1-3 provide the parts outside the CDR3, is DGGITQSPKYLFRKEGQNVTLSCEQNLNHDAMYWYRQDPGQGLRLIYYSQIVNDFQKGDIAEGYSVSREKKESFPLTVTSAQKNPTAFYLCASRGRTYSGNTIYFGEGSWLTVV.

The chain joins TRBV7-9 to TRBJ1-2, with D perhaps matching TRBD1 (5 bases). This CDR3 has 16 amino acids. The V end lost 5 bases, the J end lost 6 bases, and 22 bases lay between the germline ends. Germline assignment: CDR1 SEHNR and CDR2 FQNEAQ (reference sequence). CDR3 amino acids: CASSLRAQGLTNGYTF. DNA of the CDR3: TGTGCCAGCAGCCTTAGGGCGCAGGGTTTAACGAATGGCTACACCTTC.

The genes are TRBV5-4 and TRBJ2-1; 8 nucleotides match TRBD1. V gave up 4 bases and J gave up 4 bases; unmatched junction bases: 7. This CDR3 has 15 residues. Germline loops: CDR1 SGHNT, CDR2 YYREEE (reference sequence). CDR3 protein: CASSPGQDLYNEQFF. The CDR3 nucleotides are TGTGCCAGCAGCCCGGGACAGGATCTGTACAATGAGCAGTTCTTC.

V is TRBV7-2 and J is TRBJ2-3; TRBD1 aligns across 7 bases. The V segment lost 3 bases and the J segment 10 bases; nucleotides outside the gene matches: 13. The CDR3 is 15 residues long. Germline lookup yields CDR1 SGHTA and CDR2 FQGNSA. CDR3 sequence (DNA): TGTGCCAGCAGCTTTGGGGTAGGGGGCGCGCTCCCGCAGTATTTT. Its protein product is CASSFGVGGALPQYF. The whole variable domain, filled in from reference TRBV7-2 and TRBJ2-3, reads GAGVSQSPSNKVTEKGKDVELRCDPISGHTALYWYRQSLGQGLEFLIYFQGNSAPDKSGLPSDRFSAERTGGSVSTLTIQRTQQEDSAVYLCASSFGVGGALPQYFGPGTRLTVL.

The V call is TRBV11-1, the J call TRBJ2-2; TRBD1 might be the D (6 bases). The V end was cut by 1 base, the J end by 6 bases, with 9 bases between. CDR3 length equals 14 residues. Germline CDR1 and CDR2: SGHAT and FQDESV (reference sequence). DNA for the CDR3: TGTGCCAGCAGCTTAGACAGGGTGGCCGGGGAGCTGTTTTTT. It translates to CASSLDRVAGELFF. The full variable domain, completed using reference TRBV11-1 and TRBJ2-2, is EAEVAQSPRYKITEKSQAVAFWCDPISGHATLYWYRQILGQGPELLVQFQDESVVDDSQLPKDRFSAERLKGVDSTLKIQPAELGDSAMYLCASSLDRVAGELFFGEGSRLTVL.

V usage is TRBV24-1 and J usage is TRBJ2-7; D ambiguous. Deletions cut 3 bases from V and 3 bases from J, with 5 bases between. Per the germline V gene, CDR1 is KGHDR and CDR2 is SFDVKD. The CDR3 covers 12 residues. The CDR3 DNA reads TGTGCCACCAGTGATGAACTCTACGAGCAGTACTTC. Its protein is CATSDELYEQYF.

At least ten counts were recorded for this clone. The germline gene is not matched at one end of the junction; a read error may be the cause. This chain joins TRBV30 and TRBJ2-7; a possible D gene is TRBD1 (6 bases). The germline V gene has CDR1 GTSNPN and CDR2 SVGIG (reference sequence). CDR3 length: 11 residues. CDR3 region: CAWGGAGQKHF. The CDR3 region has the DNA TGTGCCTGGGGGGGCGCGGGCCAGAAACACTTC. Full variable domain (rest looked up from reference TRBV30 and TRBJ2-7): SQTIHQWPATLVQPVGSPLSLECTVEGTSNPNLYWYRQAAGRGLQLLFYSVGIGQISSEVPQNLSASRPQDRQFILSSKKLLLSDSGFYLCAWGGAGQKHFGPGTRLTVT.

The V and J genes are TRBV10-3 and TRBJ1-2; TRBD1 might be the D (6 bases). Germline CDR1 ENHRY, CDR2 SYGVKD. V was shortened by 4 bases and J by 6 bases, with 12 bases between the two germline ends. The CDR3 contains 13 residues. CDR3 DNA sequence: TGTGCCATCAGTGTGGGGGCTGGCCATGGCTACACCTTC. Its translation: CAISVGAGHGYTF.

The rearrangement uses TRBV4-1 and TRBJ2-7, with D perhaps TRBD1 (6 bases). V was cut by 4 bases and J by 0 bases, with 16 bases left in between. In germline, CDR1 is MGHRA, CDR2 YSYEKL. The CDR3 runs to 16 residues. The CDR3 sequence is CASSLYPDRSSYEQYF. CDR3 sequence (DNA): TGCGCCAGCAGCCTCTACCCTGACAGGAGCTCCTACGAGCAGTACTTC.

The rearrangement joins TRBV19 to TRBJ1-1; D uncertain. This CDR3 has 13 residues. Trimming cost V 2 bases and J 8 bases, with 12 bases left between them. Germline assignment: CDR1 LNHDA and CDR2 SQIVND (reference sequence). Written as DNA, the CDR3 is TGTGCCAGTAGTATAAGAGGGTCGGAAGAAGCTTTCTTT. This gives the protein CASSIRGSEEAFF.

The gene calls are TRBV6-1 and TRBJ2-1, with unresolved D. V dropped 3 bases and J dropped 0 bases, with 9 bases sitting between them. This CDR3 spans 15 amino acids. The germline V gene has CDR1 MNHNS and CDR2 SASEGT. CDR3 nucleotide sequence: TGTGCCAGCAGTGATGTAGTTACCTCCTACAATGAGCAGTTCTTC. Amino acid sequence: CASSDVVTSYNEQFF.

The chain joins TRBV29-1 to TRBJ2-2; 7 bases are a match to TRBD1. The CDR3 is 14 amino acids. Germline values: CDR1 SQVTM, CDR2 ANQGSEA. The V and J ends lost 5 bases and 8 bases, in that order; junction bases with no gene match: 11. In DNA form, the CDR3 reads TGCAGCGTTTTCGTACTGACAGGGCCGGGGGAGCTGTTTTTT. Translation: CSVFVLTGPGELFF.

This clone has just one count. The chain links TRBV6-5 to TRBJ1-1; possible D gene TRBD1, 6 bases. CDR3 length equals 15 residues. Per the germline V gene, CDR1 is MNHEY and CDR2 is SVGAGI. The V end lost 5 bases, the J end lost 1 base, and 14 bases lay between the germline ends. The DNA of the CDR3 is TGTGCCAGCAGTCTCCTTGGGACAAGGAACACTGAAGCTTTCTTT. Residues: CASSLLGTRNTEAFF.

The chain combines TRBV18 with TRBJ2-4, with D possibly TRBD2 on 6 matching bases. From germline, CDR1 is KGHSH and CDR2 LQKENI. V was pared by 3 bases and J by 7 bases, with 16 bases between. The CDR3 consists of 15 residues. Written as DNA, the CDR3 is TGTGCCAGCTCACCTGACCGGGACTCCTCCAACATTCAGTACTTC. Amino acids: CASSPDRDSSNIQYF. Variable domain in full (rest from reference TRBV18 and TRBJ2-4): NAGVMQNPRHLVRRRGQEARLRCSPMKGHSHVYWYRQLPEEGLKFMVYLQKENIIDESGMPKERFSAEFPKEGPSILRIQQVVRGDSAAYFCASSPDRDSSNIQYFGAGTRLSVL.

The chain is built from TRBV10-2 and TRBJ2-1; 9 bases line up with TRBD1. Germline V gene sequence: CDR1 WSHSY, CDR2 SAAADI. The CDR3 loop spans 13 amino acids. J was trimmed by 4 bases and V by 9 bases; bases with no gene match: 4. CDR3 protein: CARGTGRYNEQFF. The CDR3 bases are TGCGCCAGAGGGACAGGGCGATACAATGAGCAGTTCTTC.